The present T cell receptor beta chain was sequenced within a study of T cells after yellow fever vaccination. Study details: Libraries from low-cell-number fractions were prepared with the SMART-Seq v4 Ultra Low Input RNA kit.

This clonotype was recorded a few times. What it binds is not known. Trimming stripped 1 base from V and 2 bases from J, with 8 bases between. CDR1 SGHKS and CDR2 YYEKEE come from the germline V gene (reference sequence). The CDR3 runs to 14 residues. Study-wide findings and caveats: Although most clonotypes did not, a small share appeared in both CD4 and CD8 compartments. Sorted repertoires could include abundant contaminating clonotypes from bulk cells.

Template-switching 5'RACE yielded the TCR cDNA; a universal primer site and UMIs were added in the process. MiXCR, applied by TCRdb to the 5' RACE reads, yields one record per CDR3 protein. Seen here are tens of thousands of distinct CDR3 sequences, 7.4% observed once, and the top ten hold 25% to 30%. This receptor was identified in a man between 18 and 29 years old who received the YFV17D yellow fever vaccine. This chain connects TRBV5-5 to TRBJ2-3; D gene unclear. Here the sequenced sample was CD8+ T cells sorted from PBMCs, taken approximately 16 days after the first yellow fever vaccination. The CDR3 DNA sequence: TGTGCCAGCAGCTTGTGGTGGGACACAGATACGCAGTATTTT. This translates into CASSLWWDTDTQYF.